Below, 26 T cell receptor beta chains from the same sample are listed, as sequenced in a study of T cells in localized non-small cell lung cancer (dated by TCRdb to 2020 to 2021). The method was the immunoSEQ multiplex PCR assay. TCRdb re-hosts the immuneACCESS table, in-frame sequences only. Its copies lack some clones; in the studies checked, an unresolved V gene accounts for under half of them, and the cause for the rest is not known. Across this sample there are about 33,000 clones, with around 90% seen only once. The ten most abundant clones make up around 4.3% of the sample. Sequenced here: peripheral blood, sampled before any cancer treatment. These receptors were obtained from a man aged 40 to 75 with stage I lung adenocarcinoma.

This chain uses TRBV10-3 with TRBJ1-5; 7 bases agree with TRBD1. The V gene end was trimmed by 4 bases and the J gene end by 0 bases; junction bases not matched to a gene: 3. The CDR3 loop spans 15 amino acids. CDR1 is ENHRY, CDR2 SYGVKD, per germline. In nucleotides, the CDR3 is TGTGCCATCAGTGGGGGACAGAATAGCAATCAGCCCCAGCATTTT. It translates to CAISGGQNSNQPQHF.

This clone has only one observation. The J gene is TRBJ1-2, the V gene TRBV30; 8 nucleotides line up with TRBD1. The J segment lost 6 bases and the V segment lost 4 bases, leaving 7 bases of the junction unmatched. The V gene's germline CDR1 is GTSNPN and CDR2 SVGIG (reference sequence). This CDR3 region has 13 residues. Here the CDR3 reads CAWTKDRGDGYTF. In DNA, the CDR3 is TGTGCCTGGACCAAAGACAGGGGAGATGGCTACACCTTC.

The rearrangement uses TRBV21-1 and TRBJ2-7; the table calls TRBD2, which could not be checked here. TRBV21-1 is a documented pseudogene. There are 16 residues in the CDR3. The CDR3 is CASSKAARRITYEQYF. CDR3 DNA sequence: TGTGCCAGCAGCAAAGCGGCACGGAGAATTACCTACGAGCAGTACTTC.

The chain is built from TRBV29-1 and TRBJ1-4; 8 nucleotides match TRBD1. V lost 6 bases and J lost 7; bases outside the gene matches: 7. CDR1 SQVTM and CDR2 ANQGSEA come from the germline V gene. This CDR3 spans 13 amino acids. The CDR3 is CSVQGARGEKLFF. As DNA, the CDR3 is TGCAGCGTCCAGGGGGCGCGCGGTGAAAAACTGTTTTTT.

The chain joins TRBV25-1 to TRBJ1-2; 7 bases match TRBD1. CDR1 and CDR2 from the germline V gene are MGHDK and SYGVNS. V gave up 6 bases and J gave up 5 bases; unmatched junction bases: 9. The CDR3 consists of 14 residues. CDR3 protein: CASRRPGQIYGYTF. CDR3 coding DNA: TGTGCCAGCAGAAGACCGGGACAGATTTATGGCTACACCTTC.

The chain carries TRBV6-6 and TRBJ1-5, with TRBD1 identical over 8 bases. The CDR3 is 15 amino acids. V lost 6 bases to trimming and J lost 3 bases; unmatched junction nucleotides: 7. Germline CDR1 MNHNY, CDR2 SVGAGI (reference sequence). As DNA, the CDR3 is TGTGCCAGCAGACTCGGACAGGGTGACAATCAGCCCCAGCATTTT. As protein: CASRLGQGDNQPQHF.

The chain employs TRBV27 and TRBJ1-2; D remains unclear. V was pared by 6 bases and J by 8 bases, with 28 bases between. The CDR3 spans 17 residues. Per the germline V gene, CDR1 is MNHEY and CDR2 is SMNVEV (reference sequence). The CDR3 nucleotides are TGTGCCAGCAGCCCCCGCCGCCTTGGCGGCCCAGGCCAGGGCTACACCTTC. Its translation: CASSPRRLGGPGQGYTF.

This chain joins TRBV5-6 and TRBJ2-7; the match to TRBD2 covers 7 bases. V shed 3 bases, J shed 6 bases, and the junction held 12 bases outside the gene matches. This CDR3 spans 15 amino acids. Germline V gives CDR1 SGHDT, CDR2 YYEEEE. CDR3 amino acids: CASSSVGRSGGEQYF. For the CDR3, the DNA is TGTGCCAGCAGCTCCGTCGGGAGGTCGGGTGGCGAGCAGTACTTC.

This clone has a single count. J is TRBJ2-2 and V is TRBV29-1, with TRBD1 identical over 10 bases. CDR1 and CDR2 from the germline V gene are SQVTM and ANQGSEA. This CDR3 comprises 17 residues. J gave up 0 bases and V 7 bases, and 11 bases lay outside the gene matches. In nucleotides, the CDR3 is TGCAGCGCAAGACAGGGGGCAGGAGCGACGAACACCGGGGAGCTGTTTTTT. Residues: CSARQGAGATNTGELFF.

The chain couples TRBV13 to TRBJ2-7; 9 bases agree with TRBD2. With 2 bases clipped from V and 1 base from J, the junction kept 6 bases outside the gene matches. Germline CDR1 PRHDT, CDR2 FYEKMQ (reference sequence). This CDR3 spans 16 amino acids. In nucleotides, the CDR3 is TGTGCCAGCAGCTTACGCGGGAGGGGAGCATCCTACGAGCAGTACTTC. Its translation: CASSLRGRGASYEQYF.

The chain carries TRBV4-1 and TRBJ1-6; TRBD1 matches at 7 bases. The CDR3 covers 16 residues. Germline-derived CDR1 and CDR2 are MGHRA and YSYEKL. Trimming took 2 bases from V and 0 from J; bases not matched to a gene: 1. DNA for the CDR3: TGCGCCAGCAGCCAAAACAGGGGCTCCTATAATTCACCCCTCCACTTT. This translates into CASSQNRGSYNSPLHF.

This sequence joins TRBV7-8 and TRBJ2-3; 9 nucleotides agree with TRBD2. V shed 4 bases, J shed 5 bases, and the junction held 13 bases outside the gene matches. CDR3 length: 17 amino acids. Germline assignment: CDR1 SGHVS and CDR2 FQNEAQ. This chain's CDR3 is CASSSRQGGGAVDTQYF. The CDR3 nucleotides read TGTGCCAGCAGCTCAAGACAAGGCGGGGGGGCGGTAGATACGCAGTATTTT.

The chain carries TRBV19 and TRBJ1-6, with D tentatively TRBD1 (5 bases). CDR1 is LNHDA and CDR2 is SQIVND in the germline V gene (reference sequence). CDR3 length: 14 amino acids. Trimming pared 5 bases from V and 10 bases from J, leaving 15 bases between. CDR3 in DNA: TGTGCCAGTAGTGTCCGGGGAGGGGAGTCACCCCTCCACTTT. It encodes CASSVRGGESPLHF.

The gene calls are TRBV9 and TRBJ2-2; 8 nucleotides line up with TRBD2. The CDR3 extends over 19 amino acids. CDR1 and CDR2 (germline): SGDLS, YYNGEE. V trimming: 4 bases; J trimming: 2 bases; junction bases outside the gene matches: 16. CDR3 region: CASSPRGGTTPLNTGELFF. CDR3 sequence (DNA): TGTGCCAGCAGCCCACGCGGGGGGACCACTCCCCTAAACACCGGGGAGCTGTTTTTT.

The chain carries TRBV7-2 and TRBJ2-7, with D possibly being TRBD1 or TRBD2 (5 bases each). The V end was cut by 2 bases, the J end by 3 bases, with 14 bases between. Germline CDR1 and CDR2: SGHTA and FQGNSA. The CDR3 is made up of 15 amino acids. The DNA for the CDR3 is TGTGCCAGCAGCTTACTGGGGACCTCGGTCTACGAGCAGTACTTC. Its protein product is CASSLLGTSVYEQYF.

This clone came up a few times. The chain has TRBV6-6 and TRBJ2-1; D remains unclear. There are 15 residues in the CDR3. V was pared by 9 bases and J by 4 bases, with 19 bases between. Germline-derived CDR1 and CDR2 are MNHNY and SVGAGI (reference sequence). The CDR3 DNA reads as TGTGCCAGTTGGCCCTCGTGGCAGGAATACAATGAGCAGTTCTTC. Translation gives CASWPSWQEYNEQFF.

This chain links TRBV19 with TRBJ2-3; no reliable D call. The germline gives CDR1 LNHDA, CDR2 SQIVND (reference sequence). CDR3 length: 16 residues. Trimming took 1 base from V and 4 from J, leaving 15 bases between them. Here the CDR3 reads CASSIGPPLDPDTQYF. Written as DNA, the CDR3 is TGTGCCAGTAGTATAGGACCGCCCCTAGACCCAGATACGCAGTATTTT.

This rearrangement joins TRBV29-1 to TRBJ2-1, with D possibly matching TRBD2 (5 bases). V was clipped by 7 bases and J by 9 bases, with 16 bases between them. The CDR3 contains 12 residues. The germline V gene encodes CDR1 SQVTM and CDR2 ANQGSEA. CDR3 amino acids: CSANAGVSEQFF. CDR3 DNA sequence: TGCAGCGCCAATGCGGGCGTCTCTGAGCAGTTCTTC.

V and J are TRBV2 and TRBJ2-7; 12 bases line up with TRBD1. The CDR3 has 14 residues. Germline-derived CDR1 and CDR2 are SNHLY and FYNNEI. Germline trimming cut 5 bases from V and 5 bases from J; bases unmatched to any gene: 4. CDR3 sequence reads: CASSPGTGGHEQYF. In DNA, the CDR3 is TGTGCCAGCAGTCCCGGGACAGGGGGCCACGAGCAGTACTTC.

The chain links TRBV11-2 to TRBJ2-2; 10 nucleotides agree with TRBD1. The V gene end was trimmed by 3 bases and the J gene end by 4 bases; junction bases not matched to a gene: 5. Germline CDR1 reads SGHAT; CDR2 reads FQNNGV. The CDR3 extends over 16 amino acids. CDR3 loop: CASSFGTGVATGELFF. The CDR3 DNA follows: TGTGCCAGCAGCTTCGGGACAGGGGTGGCCACCGGGGAGCTGTTTTTT.

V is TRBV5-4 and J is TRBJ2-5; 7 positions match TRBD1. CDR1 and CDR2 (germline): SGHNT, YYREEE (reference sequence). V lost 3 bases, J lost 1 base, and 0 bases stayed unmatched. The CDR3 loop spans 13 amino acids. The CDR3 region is CASSWTGQETQYF. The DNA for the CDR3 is TGTGCCAGCAGCTGGACAGGCCAAGAGACCCAGTACTTC.

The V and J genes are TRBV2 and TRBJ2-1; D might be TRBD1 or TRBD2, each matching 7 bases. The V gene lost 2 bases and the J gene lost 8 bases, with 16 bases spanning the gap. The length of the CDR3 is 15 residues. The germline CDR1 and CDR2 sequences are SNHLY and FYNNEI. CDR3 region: CASSESARGGDEQFF. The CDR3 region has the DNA TGTGCCAGCAGTGAATCTGCCAGGGGGGGCGATGAGCAGTTCTTC.

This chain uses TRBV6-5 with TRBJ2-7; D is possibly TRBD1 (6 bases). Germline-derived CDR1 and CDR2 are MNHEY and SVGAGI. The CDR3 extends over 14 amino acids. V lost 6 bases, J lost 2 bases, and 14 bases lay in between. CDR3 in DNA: TGTGCCAGCAGAAAAAGGACAGCGACCTACGAGCAGTACTTC. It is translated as CASRKRTATYEQYF.

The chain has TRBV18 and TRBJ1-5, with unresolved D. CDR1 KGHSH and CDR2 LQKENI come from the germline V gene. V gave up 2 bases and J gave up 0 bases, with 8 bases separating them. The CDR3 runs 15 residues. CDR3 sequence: CASSPEAHSNQPQHF. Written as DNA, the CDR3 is TGTGCCAGCTCACCAGAGGCCCATAGCAATCAGCCCCAGCATTTT.

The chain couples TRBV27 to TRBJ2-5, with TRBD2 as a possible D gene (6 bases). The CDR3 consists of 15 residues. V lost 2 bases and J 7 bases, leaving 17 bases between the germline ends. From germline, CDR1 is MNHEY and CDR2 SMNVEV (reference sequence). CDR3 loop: CASSLGRGKAATQYF. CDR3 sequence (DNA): TGTGCCAGCAGTTTAGGACGGGGGAAGGCGGCGACCCAGTACTTC.

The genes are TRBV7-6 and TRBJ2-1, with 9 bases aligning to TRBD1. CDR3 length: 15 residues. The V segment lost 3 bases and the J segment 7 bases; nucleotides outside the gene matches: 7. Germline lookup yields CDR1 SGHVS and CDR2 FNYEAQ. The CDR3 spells CASSFSDRGENEQFF. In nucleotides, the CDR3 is TGTGCCAGCAGCTTCTCGGACAGGGGCGAAAATGAGCAGTTCTTC. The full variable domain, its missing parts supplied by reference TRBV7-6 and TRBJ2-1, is GAGVSQSPRYKVTKRGQDVALRCDPISGHVSLYWYRQALGQGPEFLTYFNYEAQQDKSGLPNDRFSAERPEGSISTLTIQRTEQRDSAMYRCASSFSDRGENEQFFGPGTRLTVL.